This T cell receptor (beta chain) was retrieved from a study of blood T cell repertoires in COVID-19. Study-level background: Two negative PCRs, clearance, or symptom resolution characterized the recovered Cohort 3 donors. Nucleic acid was either cDNA or gDNA, and it came from T cells, B-cell-depleted T cells, or PBMCs.

Unmatched junction bases numbered 23, after V lost 5 bases and J lost 5 bases. Germline CDR1 and CDR2: SGHVS and FQNEAQ. This CDR3 region has 20 residues. Enrollees, about 18 to 100 years old, lived in 24 US areas. Authors' methods: Counts of nucleated cells, estimated from reference gene primer amplification, were obtained. Produced via immunoSEQ multiplex PCR; TCRdb's table is partial and in-frame only. That table furnishes V, J and clone size, whereas the DNA furnished D and trimming. The table records approximately 250,000 clones, 88% of them present only once. Sequenced input: PBMCs or T cells enriched from blood (not recorded which). The sequence came from a woman aged 55-70 years in a cohort exposed to, infected with or recovered from COVID-19 (not recorded which). The genes are TRBV7-8 and TRBJ2-7; TRBD2 matches at 11 bases. The CDR3 nucleotides read TGTGCCAGCAGCCGAGGGTTCGGGGCAACAACTAGCGGGAGTACCCACGAGCAGTACTTC. It yields the protein CASSRGFGATTSGSTHEQYF.